A single T cell receptor (beta chain) is shown here with its context. The record originates from a study of blood T cell repertoires in COVID-19. In the study overall: Sites across the United States, Italy and Spain contributed samples from acute and convalescent COVID-19. Sample material is recorded as cDNA or gDNA derived from T cells, B-cell-depleted T cells, or PBMCs.

Methods used by the authors: Cell counts per sample came from amplifying reference gene primers. Clones were sequenced by immunoSEQ multiplex PCR, and TCRdb holds only the in-frame ones, with some missing. For V, J and clone size, that table is used; D and trimming come from the DNA. The table records about 270,000 clones, 70% to 90% of them present only once. Germline lookup yields CDR1 SNHLY and CDR2 FYNNEI. V gave up 6 bases and J gave up 4 bases; unmatched junction bases: 3. This CDR3 has 13 amino acids. This sequence joins TRBV2 and TRBJ1-3, with 7 nucleotides matching TRBD1. The TCR comes from a woman between 45 and 60 years old with acute or convalescent COVID-19. Specimen: peripheral blood. The CDR3 DNA sequence: TGTGCCAGCAGGGGGGACAGCGGAAACACCATATATTTT. Encoded protein: CASRGDSGNTIYF.